One and the same sample provided the 7 T cell receptor beta chains below, sequenced in a study of long-term antiretroviral therapy in people with HIV (dated by TCRdb to 2021 to 2024). The immunoSEQ hsTCRB v3.0 assay was used at survey level resolution to sequence the TRB variable region. In its TCRdb copy, this immuneACCESS table keeps in-frame sequences only and misses some clones. Where compared with another copy, unresolved V genes explain less than half of these, and the others have no known cause. Here the sample has roughly 16,000 clones; 81% occur a single time. Jointly, the top ten make up roughly 9.5% of the sample. Material: unsorted PBMCs, obtained 0.3 years after starting antiretroviral therapy. These receptors came from a man between 18 and 35 years old with HIV.

The chain employs TRBV25-1 and TRBJ2-5, with a tentative D call TRBD1 (6 bases). CDR3 length equals 14 residues. Trimming took off 1 base at V and 7 bases at J, with 13 bases between the two ends. Germline values: CDR1 MGHDK, CDR2 SYGVNS. The CDR3 bases are TGTGCCAGCAGTGAATTTACAGGGACGGGGACCCAGTACTTC. It translates to CASSEFTGTGTQYF.

V gene TRBV6-5 combines with J gene TRBJ2-7, with 8 nucleotides matching TRBD1. The length of the CDR3 is 16 residues. V was pared by 0 bases and J by 3 bases, with 7 bases of the junction left unmatched. Germline-derived CDR1 and CDR2 are MNHEY and SVGAGI. CDR3 in DNA: TGTGCCAGCAGTTACTCGACAGGGGTTGTCAGCTACGAGCAGTACTTC. Amino acids: CASSYSTGVVSYEQYF.

V and J are TRBV5-1 and TRBJ1-1; D perhaps matches TRBD1 (5 bases). V was shortened by 4 bases and J by 1 base, with 11 bases between the two germline ends. The germline V gene has CDR1 SGHRS and CDR2 YFSETQ. This CDR3 spans 14 amino acids. CDR3 sequence reads: CASSGSTENTEAFF. The CDR3 coding sequence is TGCGCCAGCAGCGGATCGACAGAGAACACTGAAGCTTTCTTT.

Only a few counts were recorded for this clone. CDR3 sequence reads: CASSRDRASEQYV. CDR3 bases: TGTGCCAGCAGTAGGGACAGGGCGTCGGAGCAGTACGTC. The rearrangement uses TRBV2 and TRBJ2-7; 9 bases line up with TRBD1. Losses at the gene ends were 5 bases for V and 7 bases for J; bases not matched to a gene: 6. This CDR3 spans 13 amino acids. The V gene's germline CDR1 is SNHLY and CDR2 FYNNEI.

This clone has only a few counts. The genes are TRBV27 and TRBJ2-1; 7 bases map to TRBD1. After removal of 5 bases from V and 8 bases from J, the junction contained 6 bases not matched to a gene. Germline assignment: CDR1 MNHEY and CDR2 SMNVEV (reference sequence). The CDR3 contains 13 residues. This CDR3 is CASSLDRVHEQFF. As DNA, the CDR3 is TGTGCCAGCAGTCTTGACAGGGTCCATGAGCAGTTCTTC.

The rearrangement joins TRBV19 to TRBJ1-6; no clear D. The length of the CDR3 is 15 residues. Trimming took 3 bases from V and 3 from J, leaving 9 bases between them. CDR1 is LNHDA, CDR2 SQIVND, per germline (reference sequence). CDR3 residues: CASSIEQIYNSPLHF. The CDR3 DNA sequence: TGTGCCAGTAGTATTGAACAGATCTATAATTCACCCCTCCACTTT.

The genes are TRBV10-3 and TRBJ2-7, with D perhaps matching TRBD2 (6 bases). Germline V gene sequence: CDR1 ENHRY, CDR2 SYGVKD. The CDR3 length is 12 residues. CDR3 sequence reads: CAISGEGTLPSV. For the CDR3, the DNA is TGTGCCATCAGTGGGGAAGGGACTCTACCTAGCGTC.